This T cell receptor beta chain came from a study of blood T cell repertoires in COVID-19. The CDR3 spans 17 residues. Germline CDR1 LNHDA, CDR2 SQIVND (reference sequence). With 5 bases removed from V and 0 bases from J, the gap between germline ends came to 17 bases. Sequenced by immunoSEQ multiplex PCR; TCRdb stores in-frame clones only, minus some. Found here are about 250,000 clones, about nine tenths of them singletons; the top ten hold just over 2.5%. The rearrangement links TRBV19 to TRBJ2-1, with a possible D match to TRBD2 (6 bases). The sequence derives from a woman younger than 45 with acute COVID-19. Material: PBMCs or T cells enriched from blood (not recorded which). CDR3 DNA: TGTGCCAGTAGTCCCCGGGAGCGGTTTAGCTCCTACAATGAGCAGTTCTTC. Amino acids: CASSPRERFSSYNEQFF.